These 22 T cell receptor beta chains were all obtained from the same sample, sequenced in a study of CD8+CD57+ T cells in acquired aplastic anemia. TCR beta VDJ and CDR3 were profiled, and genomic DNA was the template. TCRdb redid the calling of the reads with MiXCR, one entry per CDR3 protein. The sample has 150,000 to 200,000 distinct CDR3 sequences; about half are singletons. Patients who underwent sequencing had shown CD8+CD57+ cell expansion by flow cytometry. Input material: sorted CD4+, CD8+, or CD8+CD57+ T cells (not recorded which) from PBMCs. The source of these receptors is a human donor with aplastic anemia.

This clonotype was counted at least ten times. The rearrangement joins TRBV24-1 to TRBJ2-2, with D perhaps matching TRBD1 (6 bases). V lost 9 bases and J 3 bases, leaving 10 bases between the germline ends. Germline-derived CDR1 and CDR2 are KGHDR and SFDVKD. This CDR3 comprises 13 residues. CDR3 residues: CATLAGDTGELFF. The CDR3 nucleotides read TGTGCCACCTTGGCAGGGGACACCGGGGAGCTGTTTTTT.

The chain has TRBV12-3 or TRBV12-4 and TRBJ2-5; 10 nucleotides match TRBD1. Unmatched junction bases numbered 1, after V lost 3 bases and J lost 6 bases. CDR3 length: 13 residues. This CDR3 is CASSLTGGKTQYF. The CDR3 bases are TGTGCCAGCAGTTTGACAGGGGGCAAGACCCAGTACTTC.

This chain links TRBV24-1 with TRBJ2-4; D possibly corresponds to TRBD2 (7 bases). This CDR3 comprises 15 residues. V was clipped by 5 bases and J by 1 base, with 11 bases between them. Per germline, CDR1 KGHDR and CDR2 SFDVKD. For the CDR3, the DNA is TGTGCCACCAGTGGGGGGGGGCCGGCCAAAAACATTCAGTACTTC. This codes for CATSGGGPAKNIQYF.

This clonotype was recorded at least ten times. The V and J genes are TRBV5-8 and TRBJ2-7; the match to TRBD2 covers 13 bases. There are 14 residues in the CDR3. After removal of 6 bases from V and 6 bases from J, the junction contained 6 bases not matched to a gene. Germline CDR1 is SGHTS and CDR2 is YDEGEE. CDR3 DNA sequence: TGTGCCAGCAAAAAAGGACTAGCGGGAGTCGAGCAGTACGTC. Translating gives CASKKGLAGVEQYV.

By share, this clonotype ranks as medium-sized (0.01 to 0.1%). The chain's CDR3 is CASKAYTANYGYTF. The CDR3 coding sequence is TGTGCCAGCAAGGCGTATACAGCAAACTATGGCTACACCTTC. V gene TRBV25-1 combines with J gene TRBJ1-2; D unresolved. The CDR3 contains 14 residues. CDR1 and CDR2 from the germline V gene are MGHDK and SYGVNS. Trimming removed 7 bases from V and 2 bases from J, with 14 bases in between.

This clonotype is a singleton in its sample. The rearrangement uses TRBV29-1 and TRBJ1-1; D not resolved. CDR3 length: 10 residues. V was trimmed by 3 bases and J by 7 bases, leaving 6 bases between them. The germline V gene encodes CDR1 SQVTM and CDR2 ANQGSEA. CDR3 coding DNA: TGCAGCGTTGAGAGCATTGAAGCTTTCTTT. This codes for CSVESIEAFF.

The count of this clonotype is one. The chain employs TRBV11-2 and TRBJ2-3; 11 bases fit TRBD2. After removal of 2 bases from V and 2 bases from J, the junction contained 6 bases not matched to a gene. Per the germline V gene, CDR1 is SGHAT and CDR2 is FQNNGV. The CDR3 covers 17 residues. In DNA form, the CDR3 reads TGTGCCAGCAGCTTATTCCTAGCGGGGGGCCCCACAGATACGCAGTATTTT. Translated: CASSLFLAGGPTDTQYF.

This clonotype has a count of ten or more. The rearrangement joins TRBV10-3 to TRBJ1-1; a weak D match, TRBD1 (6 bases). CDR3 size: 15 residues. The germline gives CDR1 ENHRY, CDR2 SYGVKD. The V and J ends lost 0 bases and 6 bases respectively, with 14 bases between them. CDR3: CAISESPGAGAEAFF. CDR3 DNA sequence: TGTGCCATCAGTGAGTCGCCGGGGGCAGGCGCTGAAGCTTTCTTT.

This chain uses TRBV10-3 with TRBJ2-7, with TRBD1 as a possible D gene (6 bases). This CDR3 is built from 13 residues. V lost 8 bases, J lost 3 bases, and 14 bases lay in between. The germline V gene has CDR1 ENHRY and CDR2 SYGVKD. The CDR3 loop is CAIARKGVYEQYV. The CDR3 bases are TGTGCCATCGCGCGCAAGGGGGTCTACGAGCAGTACGTC.

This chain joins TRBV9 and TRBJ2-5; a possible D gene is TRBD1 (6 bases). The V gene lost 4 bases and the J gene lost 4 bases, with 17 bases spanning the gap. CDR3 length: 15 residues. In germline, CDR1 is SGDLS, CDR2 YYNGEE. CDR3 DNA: TGTGCCAGCAGCCCTGCCCGACAGGCTTTAGAGACCCAGTACTTC. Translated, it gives CASSPARQALETQYF.

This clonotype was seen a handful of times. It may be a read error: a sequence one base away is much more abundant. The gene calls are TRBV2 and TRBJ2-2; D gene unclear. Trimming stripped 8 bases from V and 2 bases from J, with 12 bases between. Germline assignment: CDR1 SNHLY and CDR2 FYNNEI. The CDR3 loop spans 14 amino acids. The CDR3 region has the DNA TGTGCCAGCGGCCAGGACCACAACACCGGGGAGCTGTTTTTT. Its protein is CASGQDHNTGELFF.

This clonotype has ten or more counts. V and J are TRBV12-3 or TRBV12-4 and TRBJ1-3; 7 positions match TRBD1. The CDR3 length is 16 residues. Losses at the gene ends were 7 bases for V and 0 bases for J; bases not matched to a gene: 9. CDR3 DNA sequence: TGTGCCAGCACCATGTCGACAGGGTACTCTGGAAACACCATATATTTT. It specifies CASTMSTGYSGNTIYF.

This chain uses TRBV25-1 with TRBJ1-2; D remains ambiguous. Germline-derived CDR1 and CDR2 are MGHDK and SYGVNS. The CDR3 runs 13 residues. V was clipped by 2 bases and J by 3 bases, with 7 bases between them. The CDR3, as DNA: TGTGCCAGCAGTGAAGTTGGAGACTATGGCTACACCTTC. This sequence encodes CASSEVGDYGYTF.

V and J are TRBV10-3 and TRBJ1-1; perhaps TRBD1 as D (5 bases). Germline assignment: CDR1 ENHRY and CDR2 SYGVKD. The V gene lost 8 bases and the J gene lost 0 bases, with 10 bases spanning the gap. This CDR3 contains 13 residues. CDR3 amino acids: CAIGRDVNTEAFF. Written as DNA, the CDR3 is TGTGCCATCGGCAGGGACGTGAACACTGAAGCTTTCTTT.

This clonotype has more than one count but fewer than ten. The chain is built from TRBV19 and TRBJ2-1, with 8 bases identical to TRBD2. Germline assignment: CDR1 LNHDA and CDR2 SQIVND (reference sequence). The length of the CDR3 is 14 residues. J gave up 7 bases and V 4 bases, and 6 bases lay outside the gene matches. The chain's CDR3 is CASSSRGGWNEQFF. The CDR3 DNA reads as TGTGCCAGTAGTAGCCGGGGGGGTTGGAATGAGCAGTTCTTC.

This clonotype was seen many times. The CDR3 sequence: CASSEELGPRAQYF. CDR3 nucleotide sequence: TGTGCCAGCAGTGAAGAGCTCGGGCCCAGGGCCCAGTACTTC. The gene calls are TRBV6-1 and TRBJ2-5, with D perhaps matching TRBD1 (5 bases). The CDR3 contains 14 residues. The V and J ends lost 1 base and 9 bases respectively, with 15 bases between them. In germline, CDR1 is MNHNS, CDR2 SASEGT.

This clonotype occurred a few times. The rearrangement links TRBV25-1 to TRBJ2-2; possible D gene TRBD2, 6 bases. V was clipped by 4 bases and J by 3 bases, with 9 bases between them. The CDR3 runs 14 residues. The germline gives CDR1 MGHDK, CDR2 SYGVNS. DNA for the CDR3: TGTGCCAGCAGTGCCGGGAGTGACACCGGGGAGCTGTTTTTT. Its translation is CASSAGSDTGELFF.

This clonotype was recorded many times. The DNA of the CDR3 is TGTGCCAGCAGCTCCGGACTAGCGGGGGATGGAGATACGCAGTATTTT. Its translation: CASSSGLAGDGDTQYF. This rearrangement joins TRBV7-3 to TRBJ2-3; 13 nucleotides align to TRBD2. This CDR3 spans 16 amino acids. Germline-derived CDR1 and CDR2 are SGHTA and FQGTGA. V lost 4 bases to trimming and J lost 5 bases; unmatched junction nucleotides: 6.

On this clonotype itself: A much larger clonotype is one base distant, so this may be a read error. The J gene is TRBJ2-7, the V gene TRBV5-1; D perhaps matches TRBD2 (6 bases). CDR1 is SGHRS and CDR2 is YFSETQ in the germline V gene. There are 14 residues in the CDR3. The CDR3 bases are TGCGTCAGCAGCGCCGGGACTTACCGCTACGAGCAGTACTTC. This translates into CVSSAGTYRYEQYF.

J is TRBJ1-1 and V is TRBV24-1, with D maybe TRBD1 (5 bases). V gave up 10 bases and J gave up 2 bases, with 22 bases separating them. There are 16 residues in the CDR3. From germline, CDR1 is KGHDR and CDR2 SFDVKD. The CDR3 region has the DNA TGTGCCACTGCGGGAGTCGGCGGGGGTAGTAACACTGAAGCTTTCTTT. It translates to CATAGVGGGSNTEAFF.

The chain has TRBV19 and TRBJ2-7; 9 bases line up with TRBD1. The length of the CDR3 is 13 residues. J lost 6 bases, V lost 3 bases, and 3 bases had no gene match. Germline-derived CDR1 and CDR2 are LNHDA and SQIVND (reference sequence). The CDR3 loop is CASSMAGQGEQYF. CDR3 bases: TGTGCCAGTAGTATGGCGGGACAGGGCGAGCAGTACTTC.

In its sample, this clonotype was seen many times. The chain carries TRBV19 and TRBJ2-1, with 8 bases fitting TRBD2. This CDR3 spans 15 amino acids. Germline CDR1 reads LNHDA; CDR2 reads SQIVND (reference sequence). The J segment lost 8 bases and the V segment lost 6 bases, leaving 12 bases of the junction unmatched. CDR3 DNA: TGTGCCAGTAGAAGGGCGGGAGGCCTTTGGGATGAGCAGTTCTTC. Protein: CASRRAGGLWDEQFF.